The 29 T cell receptor beta chains below all came from one sample that was sequenced in a study of T cell repertoires in cytomegalovirus infection. TCRdb fed the reads into MiXCR, producing one record per CDR3 protein. The repertoire holds under 100,000 distinct CDR3 sequences, with roughly 3.6% as singletons. The specimen sequenced was PBMCs. These receptors all stem from a human donor in good health (CMV status not recorded). Some clones in this sample may be carry-over from other donors' samples.

This clonotype was detected many times. V is TRBV5-1 and J is TRBJ2-7; TRBD1 is a possible D gene (7 bases). Trimming pared 3 bases from V and 3 bases from J, leaving 19 bases between. The CDR3 covers 16 residues. The germline CDR1 and CDR2 sequences are SGHRS and YFSETQ. The CDR3 sequence is CASSYRRGTADYEQYF. The DNA for the CDR3 is TGCGCCAGCAGCTATCGGAGGGGGACAGCGGACTACGAGCAGTACTTC.

The gene calls are TRBV6-1 and TRBJ2-1; tentative D call: TRBD2 (6 bases). This CDR3 has 16 residues. Germline V gene lookup returns CDR1 MNHNS and CDR2 SASEGT. Trimming took 5 bases from V and 3 from J, leaving 17 bases between them. This CDR3 is CASSYGTGWGYNEQFF. DNA of the CDR3: TGTGCCAGCAGTTACGGGACTGGCTGGGGCTACAATGAGCAGTTCTTC.

This clonotype was recorded many times. The chain combines TRBV19 with TRBJ1-3; D is unresolved. V was shortened by 4 bases and J by 3 bases, with 4 bases between the two germline ends. The CDR3 is 12 residues long. Germline V gene sequence: CDR1 LNHDA, CDR2 SQIVND (reference sequence). In DNA, the CDR3 is TGTGCCAGTAGTAATCTTGGAAACACCATATATTTT. Amino acids: CASSNLGNTIYF. Full variable domain (remainder filled in from reference TRBV19 and TRBJ1-3): DGGITQSPKYLFRKEGQNVTLSCEQNLNHDAMYWYRQDPGQGLRLIYYSQIVNDFQKGDIAEGYSVSREKKESFPLTVTSAQKNPTAFYLCASSNLGNTIYFGEGSWLTVV.

This clonotype was counted at least ten times. The chain combines TRBV5-1 with TRBJ1-1, with D hard to call. This CDR3 spans 15 amino acids. Germline CDR1 reads SGHRS; CDR2 reads YFSETQ. V lost 2 bases, J lost 4 bases, and 15 bases lay in between. CDR3 nucleotides: TGCGCCAGCAGCTTTAGCGGGGAGGTCGGCACTGAAGCTTTCTTT. This translates into CASSFSGEVGTEAFF.

This clonotype was seen many times. The junction shows a germline mismatch at one end, possibly a read error. This sequence joins TRBV5-5 and TRBJ2-7; 7 nucleotides line up with TRBD1. CDR3 size: 14 residues. CDR1 and CDR2 (germline): SGHKS, YYEKEE (reference sequence). As DNA, the CDR3 is TGTGTCAGCAGCTTCACGGGACAGTCCTACGAGCAGTACTTC. Encoded protein: CVSSFTGQSYEQYF.

In this sample, this clonotype turned up many times. The rearrangement links TRBV15 to TRBJ2-1, with 15 bases aligning to TRBD2. Germline CDR1 and CDR2: LNHNV and YYDKDF (reference sequence). V shed 5 bases and J 8 bases; nucleotides not matched to a gene: 10. The CDR3 totals 17 residues. The chain's CDR3 is CATSGKGTSGGRHEQFF. CDR3 coding DNA: TGTGCCACCAGCGGTAAAGGGACTAGCGGGGGGAGGCATGAGCAGTTCTTC. The full variable domain, completed using reference TRBV15 and TRBJ2-1, is DAMVIQNPRYQVTQFGKPVTLSCSQTLNHNVMYWYQQKSSQAPKLLFHYYDKDFNNEADTPDNFQSRRPNTSFCFLDIRSPGLGDTAMYLCATSGKGTSGGRHEQFFGPGTRLTVL.

This clonotype was counted at least ten times. The chain carries TRBV20-1 and TRBJ2-3; no clear D. The germline V and J ends were trimmed by 0 bases and 6 bases, with 16 bases remaining between them. Germline assignment: CDR1 DFQATT and CDR2 SNEGSKA (reference sequence). The CDR3 extends over 15 amino acids. The CDR3 bases are TGCAGTGCTAGAGATTACCGGTCACCACGGGATACGCAGTATTTT. It codes for CSARDYRSPRDTQYF.

This clonotype was seen repeatedly, ten times or more. The rearrangement joins TRBV7-2 to TRBJ1-3; D gene uncertain. The germline V gene has CDR1 SGHTA and CDR2 FQGNSA. The CDR3 runs to 16 residues. Between the trimmed V and J ends, which lost 0 bases and 2 bases, there was a span of 11 bases. The CDR3 spells CASSLAGGGTGNTIYF. DNA of the CDR3: TGTGCCAGCAGCTTAGCGGGTGGCGGAACTGGAAACACCATATATTTT.

This clonotype has at least ten counts. This chain joins TRBV7-2 and TRBJ1-3, with a weak D call TRBD1 (6 bases). Germline assignment: CDR1 SGHTA and CDR2 FQGNSA. The V end lost 1 base, the J end lost 2 bases, and 9 bases lay between the germline ends. The CDR3 covers 15 residues. The CDR3 region is CASSLGGGPGNTIYF. DNA for the CDR3: TGTGCCAGCAGCTTAGGAGGGGGGCCTGGAAACACCATATATTTT.

In the case of this clonotype: A much larger clone lies one base from this, so it may be a read error. CDR3 loop: CASGTQGGGPLHF. The CDR3 bases are TGCGCCAGCGGCACCCAAGGTGGGGGACCCCTCCACTTT. The chain combines TRBV5-1 with TRBJ1-6; possible D gene TRBD1, 5 bases. Trimming removed 7 bases from V and 12 bases from J, with 17 bases in between. Germline V CDR1 and CDR2: SGHRS, YFSETQ. The CDR3 has 13 residues.

This clonotype was counted ten times or more. This sequence joins TRBV14 and TRBJ2-7; tentatively, D is TRBD1 or TRBD2 (6 bases each). The V end lost 1 base, the J end lost 7 bases, and 11 bases lay between the germline ends. This CDR3 region has 13 residues. Looked up from germline, CDR1 is SGHDN and CDR2 is FVKESK. The CDR3 here is CASSQGGAREQYF. In DNA form, the CDR3 reads TGTGCCAGCAGCCAAGGGGGGGCTCGTGAGCAGTACTTC.

At least ten counts were recorded for this clonotype. V gene TRBV2 combines with J gene TRBJ1-2; D remains unclear. Germline-derived CDR1 and CDR2 are SNHLY and FYNNEI. The CDR3 is made up of 13 amino acids. The V end was cut by 2 bases, the J end by 0 bases, with 4 bases between. This CDR3 reads CASSEPANYGYTF. CDR3 bases: TGTGCCAGCAGTGAACCCGCTAACTATGGCTACACCTTC.

Only a few counts were recorded for this clonotype. The chain carries TRBV15 and TRBJ1-5; TRBD1 is a possible D gene (6 bases). Germline V gene lookup returns CDR1 LNHNV and CDR2 YYDKDF (reference sequence). Trimming stripped 4 bases from V and 4 bases from J, with 14 bases between. This CDR3 has 15 residues. The CDR3 region has the DNA TGTGCCACCAGCAACTTTAAAGGGGGGAATCAGCCCCAGCATTTT. This translates into CATSNFKGGNQPQHF.

This clonotype was counted ten times or more. The J gene is TRBJ1-3, the V gene TRBV27; D is possibly TRBD1 (6 bases). CDR1 is MNHEY and CDR2 is SMNVEV in the germline V gene (reference sequence). The CDR3 has 15 amino acids. Trimming left V 2 bases short and J 2 bases short, with 10 bases between. In DNA, the CDR3 is TGTGCCAGCAGTTTACAGGGGCTCCCTGGAAACACCATATATTTT. Translating gives CASSLQGLPGNTIYF.

This clonotype was seen many times. The rearrangement links TRBV5-4 to TRBJ2-3; TRBD2 is a possible D gene (5 bases). CDR3 length: 15 amino acids. V lost 0 bases to trimming and J lost 0 bases, with 8 bases between them. Germline V gene sequence: CDR1 SGHNT, CDR2 YYREEE (reference sequence). The CDR3: CASSLAGYSTDTQYF. DNA for the CDR3: TGTGCCAGCAGCTTGGCGGGATATAGCACAGATACGCAGTATTTT. The variable domain in full, with the rest retrieved from reference TRBV5-4 and TRBJ2-3, is ETGVTQSPTHLIKTRGQQVTLRCSSQSGHNTVSWYQQALGQGPQFIFQYYREEENGRGNFPPRFSGLQFPNYSSELNVNALELDDSALYLCASSLAGYSTDTQYFGPGTRLTVL.

This clonotype has ten or more counts. The rearrangement joins TRBV19 to TRBJ1-6, with D possibly TRBD1 on 5 matching bases. This CDR3 contains 14 residues. Germline V gene lookup returns CDR1 LNHDA and CDR2 SQIVND (reference sequence). V shed 5 bases and J shed 7 bases, with 12 bases lying between them. This CDR3 reads CASSAQGQNSPLHF. The CDR3 coding sequence is TGTGCCAGTAGTGCCCAGGGTCAGAATTCACCCCTCCACTTT.

The sample holds many counts of this clonotype. The CDR3 loop reads CASSLHYPRGSEAFF. DNA for the CDR3: TGTGCCAGCAGTTTACATTACCCGAGGGGATCTGAAGCTTTCTTT. V is TRBV6-2 or TRBV6-3 and J is TRBJ1-1; D is possibly TRBD1 (5 bases). CDR1 is MNHEY and CDR2 is SVGEGT in the germline V gene. Between the trimmed V and J ends, which lost 4 bases and 6 bases, there was a span of 18 bases. The CDR3 runs to 15 residues.

The table lists this clonotype with many counts. This chain's CDR3 is CASSLRRDSGYSNQPQHF. The DNA for the CDR3 is TGTGCCAGCAGTTTAAGAAGGGACAGCGGATATAGCAATCAGCCCCAGCATTTT. The chain has TRBV28 and TRBJ1-5; 7 nucleotides line up with TRBD1. The CDR3 sequence is 18 residues long. The junction had 10 bases not matched to a gene; V was cut back by 2 bases and J by 0 bases. In germline, CDR1 is MDHEN, CDR2 SYDVKM.

This clonotype was seen at least ten times. The chain couples TRBV10-3 to TRBJ1-6, with D possibly TRBD1 on 6 matching bases. The CDR3 is 15 residues long. Germline V gives CDR1 ENHRY, CDR2 SYGVKD. Trimming stripped 7 bases from V and 0 bases from J, with 10 bases between. Here the CDR3 reads CAIKGGSSYNSPLHF. CDR3 coding DNA: TGTGCCATCAAAGGGGGAAGCTCCTATAATTCACCCCTCCACTTT.

This clonotype was detected ten times or more. The V and J genes are TRBV7-2 and TRBJ1-6; 9 bases are shared with TRBD1. This CDR3 has 15 amino acids. The junction had 1 base not matched to a gene; V was cut back by 5 bases and J by 2 bases. Germline-derived CDR1 and CDR2 are SGHTA and FQGNSA. CDR3 region: CASSRDRAYNSPLHF. CDR3 in DNA: TGTGCCAGCAGCCGGGACAGGGCCTATAATTCACCCCTCCACTTT. The entire variable domain, with the rest obtained from reference TRBV7-2 and TRBJ1-6, is as follows: GAGVSQSPSNKVTEKGKDVELRCDPISGHTALYWYRQSLGQGLEFLIYFQGNSAPDKSGLPSDRFSAERTGGSVSTLTIQRTQQEDSAVYLCASSRDRAYNSPLHFGNGTRLTVT.

This clonotype was counted many times. V gene TRBV6-6 combines with J gene TRBJ2-7; 8 nucleotides agree with TRBD1. Germline V gene data show CDR1 as MNHNY and CDR2 as SVGAGI (reference sequence). This CDR3 is 15 amino acids long. The V segment lost 2 bases and the J segment 4 bases; nucleotides outside the gene matches: 7. The CDR3 region has the DNA TGTGCCAGCAGTTACACAGGGGGGCCTCGGTACGAGCAGTACTTC. Its protein is CASSYTGGPRYEQYF.

Many counts were recorded for this clonotype. The gene calls are TRBV28 and TRBJ1-5; 10 bases line up with TRBD1. V lost 4 bases to trimming and J lost 2 bases; unmatched junction nucleotides: 11. CDR1 is MDHEN and CDR2 is SYDVKM in the germline V gene. This CDR3 contains 18 residues. The CDR3 DNA follows: TGTGCCAGCAGTTCTCCGGGACAGGGGATTTATGGCAATCAGCCCCAGCATTTT. Its protein is CASSSPGQGIYGNQPQHF.

Many counts were recorded for this clonotype. J is TRBJ2-7 and V is TRBV7-2; 9 bases align to TRBD2. This CDR3 region has 15 residues. J lost 4 bases, V lost 0 bases, and 4 bases had no gene match. In germline, CDR1 is SGHTA, CDR2 FQGNSA. Here the CDR3 reads CASSLAASGVYEQYF. The CDR3 DNA follows: TGTGCCAGCAGCTTAGCGGCTAGCGGGGTGTACGAGCAGTACTTC.

This clonotype was recorded at least ten times. The CDR3 spells CSARDGQGPYEQYF. In DNA, the CDR3 is TGCAGTGCTAGAGATGGGCAGGGGCCCTACGAGCAGTACTTC. V and J are TRBV20-1 and TRBJ2-7, with a weak D call TRBD1 (6 bases). Between the trimmed V and J ends, which lost 0 bases and 2 bases, there was a span of 11 bases. There are 14 residues in the CDR3. In germline, CDR1 is DFQATT, CDR2 SNEGSKA (reference sequence).

This clonotype was observed many times. This chain joins TRBV7-2 and TRBJ2-1, with 13 bases lining up with TRBD2. This CDR3 region has 17 residues. Per germline, CDR1 SGHTA and CDR2 FQGNSA. After removal of 5 bases from V and 4 bases from J, the junction contained 8 bases not matched to a gene. In nucleotides, the CDR3 is TGTGCCAGCAGCCCTAACCCGGGACTAGCGGGGTACAATGAGCAGTTCTTC. It specifies CASSPNPGLAGYNEQFF. The variable domain in full, with the rest retrieved from reference TRBV7-2 and TRBJ2-1, is GAGVSQSPSNKVTEKGKDVELRCDPISGHTALYWYRQSLGQGLEFLIYFQGNSAPDKSGLPSDRFSAERTGGSVSTLTIQRTQQEDSAVYLCASSPNPGLAGYNEQFFGPGTRLTVL.

This clonotype was observed at least ten times. The rearrangement links TRBV7-8 to TRBJ2-1; the D call may be TRBD1 or TRBD2 (5 bases each). Germline loops: CDR1 SGHVS, CDR2 FQNEAQ. Trimming stripped 5 bases from V and 3 bases from J, with 29 bases between. This CDR3 has 20 amino acids. The CDR3 reads CASSSSNPTLSGSRYNEQFF. The CDR3 DNA is TGTGCCAGCAGCAGTAGTAACCCAACCTTATCAGGGAGCCGCTACAATGAGCAGTTCTTC.

This clonotype was observed at least ten times. This chain connects TRBV28 to TRBJ2-5; TRBD2 matches at 11 bases. The junction had 13 bases not matched to a gene; V was cut back by 5 bases and J by 5 bases. This CDR3 is built from 17 residues. Per the germline V gene, CDR1 is MDHEN and CDR2 is SYDVKM. CDR3 protein: CASSPQLAGAYLETQYF. The CDR3 DNA sequence: TGTGCCAGCAGTCCCCAACTAGCGGGGGCCTACCTGGAGACCCAGTACTTC. Filled out from reference TRBV28 and TRBJ2-5, the complete variable domain reads DVKVTQSSRYLVKRTGEKVFLECVQDMDHENMFWYRQDPGLGLRLIYFSYDVKMKEKGDIPEGYSVSREKKERFSLILESASTNQTSMYLCASSPQLAGAYLETQYFGPGTRLLVL.

This clonotype was seen many times. The chain couples TRBV4-1 to TRBJ1-2, with 7 bases lining up with TRBD1. This CDR3 spans 14 amino acids. After removal of 0 bases from V and 8 bases from J, the junction contained 6 bases not matched to a gene. Germline loops: CDR1 MGHRA, CDR2 YSYEKL. CDR3 nucleotide sequence: TGCGCCAGCAGCCAAGATCGACAGGGAGTCGGCTACACCTTC. Its translation: CASSQDRQGVGYTF.

On this clonotype: A much larger clone lies a single base off, so this may be a read error. This chain uses TRBV12-3 or TRBV12-4 with TRBJ1-5; 8 bases align to TRBD1. The trim removed 7 bases at V and 4 bases at J, leaving 6 bases unmatched. The CDR3 sequence is 14 residues long. CDR3 nucleotide sequence: TGTGCCAGCATCTCTCGGACAGGGAATCAGCCCCAGCATTTT. Its protein product is CASISRTGNQPQHF.